This T cell receptor (beta chain) was sequenced for a study of neurological immune-mediated disorders. Points from the study as a whole: On phylogenetic grouping, the repertoires of 18 of 34 multiple sclerosis patients fell within one related-CDR3 cluster, constituting a possible signature. Healthy controls had more TCR clonal expansion than multiple sclerosis, which showed the least, whereas HTLV-1-associated myelopathy showed the most.

The germline gives CDR1 SGHRS, CDR2 YFSETQ. The CDR3 is 15 amino acids. Trimming stripped 4 bases from V and 0 bases from J, with 13 bases between. It was by 5'RACE with 10-nucleotide random UMIs that the cDNA was made. TCRdb reanalysed the 5' RACE reads using MiXCR and keeps one entry per CDR3 protein. Of roughly 60,000 distinct CDR3 sequences listed, about 3.7% are singletons. The unsorted libraries had their origin in 2 million PBMCs stored at -80 C. Note on this clonotype: Its antigen is unidentified.

The sequence derives from a woman between 45 and 60 years old with multiple sclerosis. Sample: PBMCs. The V and J genes are TRBV5-1 and TRBJ1-1; a possible D gene is TRBD1 (5 bases). The DNA of the CDR3 is TGCGCCAGCAGCGTGGGGGGGTCGCTGAACACTGAAGCTTTCTTT. Translated, it gives CASSVGGSLNTEAFF. Complete variable domain (other parts from reference TRBV5-1 and TRBJ1-1): KAGVTQTPRYLIKTRGQQVTLSCSPISGHRSVSWYQQTPGQGLQFLFEYFSETQRNKGNFPGRFSGRQFSNSRSEMNVSTLELGDSALYLCASSVGGSLNTEAFFGQGTRLTVV.